This entry is about one T cell receptor (beta chain). Antigen unknown. Described time point: blood 2 weeks post-SBRT. Treatment reported: 15 Gy SBRT to primary tumor, nephrectomy 4 weeks later. Radiation-treated patients gave blood at baseline, week 2 and week 4. Clear cell pathology was present in this patient's renal cell carcinoma. This record belongs to a study of radiation and T cells in renal cell carcinoma. The CDR3 consists of 16 residues. V trimming: 2 bases; J trimming: 2 bases; junction bases outside the gene matches: 6. Germline CDR1 and CDR2: SGDLS and YYNGEE. TCRdb's copy holds only in-frame clones and misses some; the assay was immunoSEQ multiplex PCR. Of 25,000 to 30,000 clones in the sample, over 75% were seen once. Findings and caveats of the study: From baseline, blood top tumor clonotypes peaked at 2 weeks post-radiation. No pretreatment tumor biopsies were available for baseline clonotypes.

The input for sequencing was blood, taken from a patient whose treatment included radiotherapy and nephrectomy. The sequence derives from a man between 60 and 70 years old with renal cell carcinoma. The chain uses TRBV9 and TRBJ2-5, with 10 bases matching TRBD2. The CDR3 DNA is TGTGCCAGCAGCGTCCTAGCGGGAGAGGGGCAAGAGACCCAGTACTTC. Residues: CASSVLAGEGQETQYF.